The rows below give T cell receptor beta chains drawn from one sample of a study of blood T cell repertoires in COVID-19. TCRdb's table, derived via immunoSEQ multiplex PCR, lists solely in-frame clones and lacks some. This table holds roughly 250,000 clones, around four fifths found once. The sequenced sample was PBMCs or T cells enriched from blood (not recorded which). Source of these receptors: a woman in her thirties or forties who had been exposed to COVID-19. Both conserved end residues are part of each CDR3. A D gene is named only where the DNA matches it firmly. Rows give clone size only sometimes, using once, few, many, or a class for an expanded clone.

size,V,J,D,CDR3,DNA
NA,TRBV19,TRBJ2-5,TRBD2,CASSPGLAEGETQYF,TGTGCCAGTAGTCCGGGACTAGCGGAAGGAGAGACCCAGTACTTC
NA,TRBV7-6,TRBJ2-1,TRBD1,CASSRDRVGYNEQFF,TGTGCCAGCAGCAGGGACAGGGTTGGTTACAATGAGCAGTTCTTC
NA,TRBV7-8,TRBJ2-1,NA,CASTDPRDTLYNEQFF,TGTGCCAGCACCGACCCCCGGGACACACTCTACAATGAGCAGTTCTTC
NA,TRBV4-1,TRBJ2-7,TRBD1,CASSQAWGQGASYEQYF,TGCGCCAGCAGCCAAGCGTGGGGACAGGGTGCCTCCTACGAGCAGTACTTC
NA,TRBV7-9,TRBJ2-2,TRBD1,CASSLRQGNTGELFF,TGTGCCAGCAGCTTAAGACAGGGCAACACCGGGGAGCTGTTTTTT
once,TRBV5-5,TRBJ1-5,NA,CASSLGEINQPQHF,TGTGCCAGCAGCTTGGGAGAGATCAATCAGCCCCAGCATTTT
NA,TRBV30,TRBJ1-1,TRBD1,CAWSVQGKAFF,TGTGCCTGGAGTGTACAGGGGAAAGCTTTCTTT
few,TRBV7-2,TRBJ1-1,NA,CASSLQGILKAFF,TGTGCCAGCAGCTTACAGGGCATACTGAAAGCTTTCTTT
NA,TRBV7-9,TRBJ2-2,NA,CASSLDRANTGELFF,TGTGCCAGCAGCTTAGACAGGGCGAACACCGGGGAGCTGTTTTTT
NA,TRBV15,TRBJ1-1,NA,CATSREMAVWNTEAFF,TGTGCCACCAGCAGAGAAATGGCGGTGTGGAACACTGAAGCTTTCTTT
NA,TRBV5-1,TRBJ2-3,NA,CASAAIDRATDTQYF,TGCGCCAGCGCCGCAATCGACAGAGCCACAGATACGCAGTATTTT
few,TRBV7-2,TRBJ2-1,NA,CASSLALAGEQFF,TGTGCCAGCAGCTTAGCGCTGGCGGGTGAGCAGTTCTTC
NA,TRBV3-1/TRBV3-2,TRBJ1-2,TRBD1,CASSQEGQSGYTF,TGTGCCAGCAGCCAAGAGGGACAGAGCGGCTACACCTTC
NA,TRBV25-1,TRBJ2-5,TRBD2,CASSAGTRGEETQYF,TGTGCCAGCAGTGCCGGGACTAGAGGCGAGGAGACCCAGTACTTC
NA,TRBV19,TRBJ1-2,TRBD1,CASKTMGLTGGPNYGYTF,TGTGCCAGTAAGACAATGGGTCTAACAGGGGGCCCGAACTATGGCTACACCTTC
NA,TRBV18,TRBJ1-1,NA,CASSPSGLDTEAFF,TGTGCCAGCTCACCCTCAGGGTTGGACACTGAAGCTTTCTTT
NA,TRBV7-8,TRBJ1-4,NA,CASSPSWAPTNEKLFF,TGTGCCAGCAGCCCCAGCTGGGCACCAACTAATGAAAAACTGTTTTTT
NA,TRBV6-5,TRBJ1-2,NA,CASSSLTGSQGYTF,TGTGCCAGCAGTTCTCTAACAGGGAGTCAGGGCTACACCTTC
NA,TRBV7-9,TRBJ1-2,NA,CASSLEGGGYTF,TGTGCCAGCAGCTTAGAAGGGGGAGGCTACACCTTC
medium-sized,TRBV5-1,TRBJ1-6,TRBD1,CASSPATGANSPLHF,TGCGCCAGCAGCCCGGCGACAGGGGCGAATTCACCCCTCCACTTT
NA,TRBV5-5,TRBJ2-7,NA,CASSRGQSPYEQYF,TGTGCCAGCAGCAGAGGACAGTCTCCTTACGAGCAGTACTTC
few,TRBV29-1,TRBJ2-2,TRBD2,CTLRGGVNTGELFF,TGCACCCTGCGGGGGGGGGTGAACACCGGGGAGCTGTTTTTT